Listed here are 12 T cell receptor beta chains from one sample, sequenced in a study of blood T cells in healthy people across ages. A J-beta primer mix and a sample-barcoded 5' primer were used in a second PCR of about 7 to 12 cycles. TCRdb redid the calling of the 5' RACE reads with MiXCR, one entry per CDR3 protein. The sample shows hundreds of thousands of distinct CDR3 sequences, approximately 31% of them seen only once. The source material was blood. The source is an elderly woman in good health.

The chain recombines TRBV20-1 with TRBJ2-1, with D hard to call. Germline V gene data show CDR1 as DFQATT and CDR2 as SNEGSKA (reference sequence). CDR3 length equals 14 residues. V lost 0 bases to trimming and J lost 5 bases, with 11 bases between them. CDR3 loop: CSARDPDADNEQFF. The CDR3 coding sequence is TGCAGTGCTAGAGATCCGGACGCAGACAATGAGCAGTTCTTC.

The chain combines TRBV6-1 with TRBJ2-3; TRBD2 agrees at 9 bases. This CDR3 is 14 amino acids long. Germline V gene data show CDR1 as MNHNS and CDR2 as SASEGT. V gave up 9 bases and J gave up 5 bases; unmatched junction bases: 9. CDR3 sequence (DNA): TGTGCCAGTATAGCGGGGGCCGTGCTAGATACGCAGTATTTT. This gives the protein CASIAGAVLDTQYF.

About this clonotype itself: Possible read error: a much larger clone is one base away. The chain employs TRBV24-1 and TRBJ2-7; no firm D call. The DNA end favors TRBJ2-5, so the J call may be wrong. Germline V gives CDR1 KGHDR, CDR2 SFDVKD. The CDR3 totals 15 residues. The CDR3 DNA reads TGTGCCACCAGTGAATTACTGGGCGAGGTAGAGACCCAGTACTTC. As protein: CATSELLGEVETQYF.

The chain joins TRBV11-1 to TRBJ1-1, with D hard to call. From germline, CDR1 is SGHAT and CDR2 FQDESV (reference sequence). The CDR3 contains 17 residues. The V end was cut by 7 bases, the J end by 4 bases, with 25 bases between. The chain's CDR3 is CASTSTLGRVGSTEAFF. Here the CDR3 DNA reads TGTGCCAGCACCTCAACCCTAGGGCGAGTGGGCAGCACTGAAGCTTTCTTT.

The chain has TRBV28 and TRBJ1-1; TRBD1 is a possible D gene (5 bases). The CDR3 extends over 15 amino acids. Trimming pared 6 bases from V and 3 bases from J, leaving 17 bases between. Germline CDR1 is MDHEN and CDR2 is SYDVKM. CDR3 residues: CASSIGGGKYTEAFF. The CDR3 nucleotides read TGTGCCAGCAGCATTGGGGGTGGGAAGTACACTGAAGCTTTCTTT. The full variable domain, in which reference TRBV28 and TRBJ1-1 provide the parts outside the CDR3, is DVKVTQSSRYLVKRTGEKVFLECVQDMDHENMFWYRQDPGLGLRLIYFSYDVKMKEKGDIPEGYSVSREKKERFSLILESASTNQTSMYLCASSIGGGKYTEAFFGQGTRLTVV.

The chain couples TRBV20-1 to TRBJ2-2; no clear D. The CDR3 is made up of 14 amino acids. Per germline, CDR1 DFQATT and CDR2 SNEGSKA (reference sequence). Trimming left V 3 bases short and J 1 base short, with 9 bases between. Here the CDR3 reads CSARSDGNTGELFF. DNA for the CDR3: TGCAGTGCTAGGTCGGACGGGAACACCGGGGAGCTGTTTTTT.

Ten or more counts support this clonotype. The gene calls are TRBV30 and TRBJ2-7, with D perhaps assigned TRBD1 or TRBD2 (5 bases each). The CDR3 sequence is 14 residues long. Trimming left V 1 base short and J 6 bases short, with 16 bases between. Germline V gives CDR1 GTSNPN, CDR2 SVGIG (reference sequence). DNA for the CDR3: TGTGCCTGGAGTGGAGGGACCCTAGTTGGCGAGCAGTACTTC. Its protein product is CAWSGGTLVGEQYF. Supplemented by reference TRBV30 and TRBJ2-7, the full variable domain reads SQTIHQWPATLVQPVGSPLSLECTVEGTSNPNLYWYRQAAGRGLQLLFYSVGIGQISSEVPQNLSASRPQDRQFILSSKKLLLSDSGFYLCAWSGGTLVGEQYFGPGTRLTVT.

Note on this clonotype: A read error may explain this, as a much larger clone is one base away. The rearrangement joins TRBV7-9 to TRBJ2-3; tentative D call: TRBD1 (5 bases). The CDR3 covers 16 residues. CDR1 and CDR2 (germline): SEHNR, FQNEAQ (reference sequence). CDR3 bases: TGTGCCAGCAGCTTATCGGATGGGCGTAACACAGGTACGCAGTATTTT. Translation gives CASSLSDGRNTGTQYF. Using reference TRBV7-9 and TRBJ2-3 for the parts outside the CDR3, the full variable domain is DTGVSQNPRHKITKRGQNVTFRCDPISEHNRLYWYRQTLGQGPEFLTYFQNEAQLEKSRLLSDRFSAERPKGSFSTLEIQRTEQGDSAMYLCASSLSDGRNTGTQYFGPGTRLTVL.

The rearrangement joins TRBV21-1 to TRBJ1-6; the DNA was not used to check the table's D call, TRBD1. TRBV21-1 is described as a pseudogene. The length of the CDR3 is 15 residues. The DNA of the CDR3 is TGTGCCAGCAGCAAAGAGGCAGGGAGCAATTCACCCCTCCACTTT. Encoded protein: CASSKEAGSNSPLHF.

This clonotype was picked up a small number of times. V and J are TRBV12-3 or TRBV12-4 and TRBJ2-5; TRBD2 matches at 8 bases. The CDR3 spans 15 residues. V was clipped by 11 bases and J by 11 bases; unmatched bases: 22. The CDR3 DNA follows: TGTGCCGGCATCCTGTCGGGGGGGCGGACCAGTGAGCAGTACTTC. Its translation: CAGILSGGRTSEQYF.

This clonotype was counted many times. The CDR3 here is CASSPLRGVGTDTQYF. As DNA, the CDR3 is TGTGCCAGCAGCCCCCTAAGGGGAGTAGGCACAGATACGCAGTATTTT. This sequence joins TRBV7-3 and TRBJ2-3; TRBD1 or TRBD2 may be the D gene (5 bases each). There are 16 residues in the CDR3. V was cut by 5 bases and J by 1 base, with 16 bases left in between. Looked up from germline, CDR1 is SGHTA and CDR2 is FQGTGA.

This clonotype was recorded a few times. This chain links TRBV11-2 with TRBJ1-5; D not certain. Germline V gene sequence: CDR1 SGHAT, CDR2 FQNNGV. This CDR3 contains 13 residues. The V gene lost 1 base and the J gene lost 6 bases, with 7 bases spanning the gap. The CDR3 DNA is TGTGCCAGCAGCTTAGCGTCCGGTCAGCCCCAGCATTTT. Translating it yields CASSLASGQPQHF.